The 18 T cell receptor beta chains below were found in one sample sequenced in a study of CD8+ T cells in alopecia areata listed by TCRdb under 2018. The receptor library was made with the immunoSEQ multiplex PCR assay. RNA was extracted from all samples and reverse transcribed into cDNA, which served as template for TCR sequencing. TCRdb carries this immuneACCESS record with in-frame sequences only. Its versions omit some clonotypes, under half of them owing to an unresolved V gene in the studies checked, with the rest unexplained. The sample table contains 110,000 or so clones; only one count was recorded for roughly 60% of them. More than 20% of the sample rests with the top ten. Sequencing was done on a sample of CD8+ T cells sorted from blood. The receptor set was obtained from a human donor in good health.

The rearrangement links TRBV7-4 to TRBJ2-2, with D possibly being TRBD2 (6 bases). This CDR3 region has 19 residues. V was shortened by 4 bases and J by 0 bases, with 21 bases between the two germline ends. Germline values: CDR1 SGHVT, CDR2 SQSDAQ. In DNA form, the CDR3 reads TGTGCCAGCAGCTCCCAGGGCGGGGTCCTAAACACGAACACCGGGGAGCTGTTTTTT. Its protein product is CASSSQGGVLNTNTGELFF. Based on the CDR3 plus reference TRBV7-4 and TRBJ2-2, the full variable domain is GAGVSQSPRYKVAKRGRDVALRCDSISGHVTLYWYRQTLGQGSEVLTYSQSDAQRDKSGRPSGRFSAERPERSVSTLKIQRTEQGDSAVYLCASSSQGGVLNTNTGELFFGEGSRLTVL.

CDR3 region: CASSPTGTGEYEQYF. CDR3 DNA sequence: TGTGCCAGCAGTCCCACCGGGACAGGGGAGTACGAGCAGTACTTC. J is TRBJ2-7 and V is TRBV25-1, with TRBD1 matching over 10 bases. The ends lost 5 bases at V and 4 bases at J; junction bases unmatched: 8. The CDR3 length is 15 residues. CDR1 is MGHDK, CDR2 SYGVNS, per germline.

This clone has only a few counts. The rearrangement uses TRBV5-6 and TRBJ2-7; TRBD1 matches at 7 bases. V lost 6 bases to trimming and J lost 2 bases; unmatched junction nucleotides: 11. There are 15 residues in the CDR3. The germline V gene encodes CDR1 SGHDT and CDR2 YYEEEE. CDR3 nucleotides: TGTGCCAGCATCCAGTGGGACAGCGGACCCTACGAGCAGTACTTC. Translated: CASIQWDSGPYEQYF. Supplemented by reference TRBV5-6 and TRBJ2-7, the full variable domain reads DAGVTQSPTHLIKTRGQQVTLRCSPKSGHDTVSWYQQALGQGPQFIFQYYEEEERQRGNFPDRFSGHQFPNYSSELNVNALLLGDSALYLCASIQWDSGPYEQYFGPGTRLTVT.

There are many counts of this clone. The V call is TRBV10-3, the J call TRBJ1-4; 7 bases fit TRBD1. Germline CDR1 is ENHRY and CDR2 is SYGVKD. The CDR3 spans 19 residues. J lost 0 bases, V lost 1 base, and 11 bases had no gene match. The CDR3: CAISEFRDSYSATNEKLFF. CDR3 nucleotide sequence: TGTGCCATCAGTGAGTTTCGGGACAGCTACTCTGCAACTAATGAAAAACTGTTTTTT.

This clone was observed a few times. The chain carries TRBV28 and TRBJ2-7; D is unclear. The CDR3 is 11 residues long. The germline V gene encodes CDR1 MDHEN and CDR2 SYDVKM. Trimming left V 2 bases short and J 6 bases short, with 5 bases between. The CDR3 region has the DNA TGTGCCAGCAGTTTAGCTACCGAGCAGTACTTC. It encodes CASSLATEQYF.

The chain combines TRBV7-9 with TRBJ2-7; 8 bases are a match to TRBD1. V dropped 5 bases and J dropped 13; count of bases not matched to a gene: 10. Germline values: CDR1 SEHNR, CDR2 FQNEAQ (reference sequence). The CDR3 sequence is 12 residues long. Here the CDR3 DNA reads TGTGCCAGCAGCCCGCCACAGGGGGTCGCCTACTTC. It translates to CASSPPQGVAYF.

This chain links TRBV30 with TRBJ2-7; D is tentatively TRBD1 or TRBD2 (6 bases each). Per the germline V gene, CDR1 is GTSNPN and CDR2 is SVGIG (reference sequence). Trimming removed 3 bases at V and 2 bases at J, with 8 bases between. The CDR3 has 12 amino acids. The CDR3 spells CAWSGGPYEQYF. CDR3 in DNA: TGTGCCTGGAGCGGGGGCCCCTACGAGCAGTACTTC.

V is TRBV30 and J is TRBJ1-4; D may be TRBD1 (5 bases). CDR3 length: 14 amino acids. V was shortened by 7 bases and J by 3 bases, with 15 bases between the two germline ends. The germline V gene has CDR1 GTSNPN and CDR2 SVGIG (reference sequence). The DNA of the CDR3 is TGTGCCTCCCAAGGGGCGGGAGCTAATGAAAAACTGTTTTTT. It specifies CASQGAGANEKLFF.

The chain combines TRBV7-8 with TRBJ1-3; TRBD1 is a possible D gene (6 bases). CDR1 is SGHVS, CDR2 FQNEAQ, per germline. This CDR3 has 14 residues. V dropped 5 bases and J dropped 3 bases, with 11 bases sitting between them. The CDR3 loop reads CASSPQGYGNTIYF. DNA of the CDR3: TGTGCCAGCAGCCCCCAGGGGTATGGAAACACCATATATTTT.

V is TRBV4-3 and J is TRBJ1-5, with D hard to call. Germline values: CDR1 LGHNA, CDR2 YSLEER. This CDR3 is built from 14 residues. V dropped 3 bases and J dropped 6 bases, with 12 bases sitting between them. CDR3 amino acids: CASSQWDWSQPQHF. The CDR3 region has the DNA TGCGCCAGCAGCCAGTGGGATTGGAGTCAGCCCCAGCATTTT.

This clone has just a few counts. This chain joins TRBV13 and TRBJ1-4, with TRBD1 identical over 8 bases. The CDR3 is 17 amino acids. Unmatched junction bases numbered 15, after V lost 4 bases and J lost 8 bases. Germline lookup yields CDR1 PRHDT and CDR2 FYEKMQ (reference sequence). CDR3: CASSSPQGAPLGEKLFF. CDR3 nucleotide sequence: TGTGCCAGCAGCTCCCCCCAGGGGGCTCCACTGGGCGAAAAACTGTTTTTT.

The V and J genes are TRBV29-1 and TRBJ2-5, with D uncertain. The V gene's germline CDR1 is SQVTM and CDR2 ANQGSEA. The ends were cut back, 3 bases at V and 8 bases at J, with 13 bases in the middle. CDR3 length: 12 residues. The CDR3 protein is CSVDVGPDTQYF. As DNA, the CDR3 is TGCAGCGTTGATGTCGGCCCGGATACCCAGTACTTC.

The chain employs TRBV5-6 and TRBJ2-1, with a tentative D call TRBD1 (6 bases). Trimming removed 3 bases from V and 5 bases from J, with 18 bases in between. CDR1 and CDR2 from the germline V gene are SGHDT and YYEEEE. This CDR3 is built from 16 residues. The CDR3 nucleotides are TGTGCCAGCAGCTGCCAGGACAGTACCCATGACAATGAGCAGTTCTTC. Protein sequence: CASSCQDSTHDNEQFF.

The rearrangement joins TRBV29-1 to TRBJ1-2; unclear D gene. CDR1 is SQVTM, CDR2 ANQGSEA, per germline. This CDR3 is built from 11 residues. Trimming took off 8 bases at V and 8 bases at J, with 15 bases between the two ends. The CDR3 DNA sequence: TGCAGCATATTCCAGGAGGGCGGCTACACCTTC. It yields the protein CSIFQEGGYTF.

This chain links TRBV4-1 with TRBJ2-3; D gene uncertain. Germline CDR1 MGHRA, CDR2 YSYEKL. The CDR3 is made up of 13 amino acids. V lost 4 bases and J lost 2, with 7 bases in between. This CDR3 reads CASSPIPTDTQYF. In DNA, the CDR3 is TGCGCCAGCAGCCCTATCCCCACAGATACGCAGTATTTT.

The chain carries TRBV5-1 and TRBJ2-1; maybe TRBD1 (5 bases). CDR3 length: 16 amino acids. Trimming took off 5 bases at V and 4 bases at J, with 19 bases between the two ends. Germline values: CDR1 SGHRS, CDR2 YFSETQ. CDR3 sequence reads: CASSNRTRAIYNEQFF. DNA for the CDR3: TGCGCCAGCAGTAATCGGACAAGGGCGATTTACAATGAGCAGTTCTTC. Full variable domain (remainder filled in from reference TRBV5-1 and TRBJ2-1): KAGVTQTPRYLIKTRGQQVTLSCSPISGHRSVSWYQQTPGQGLQFLFEYFSETQRNKGNFPGRFSGRQFSNSRSEMNVSTLELGDSALYLCASSNRTRAIYNEQFFGPGTRLTVL.

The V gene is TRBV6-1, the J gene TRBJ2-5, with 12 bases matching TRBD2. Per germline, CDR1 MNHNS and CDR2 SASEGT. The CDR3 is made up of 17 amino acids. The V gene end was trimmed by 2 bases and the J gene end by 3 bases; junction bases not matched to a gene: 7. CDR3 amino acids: CASSELAGGLLEETQYF. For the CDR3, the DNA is TGTGCCAGCAGTGAACTAGCGGGGGGGCTTCTAGAAGAGACCCAGTACTTC.

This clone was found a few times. The DNA for the CDR3 is TGCGCCAGCAGCCAAGTGGGAGGGAGTGAGCAGTTCTTC. Translating gives CASSQVGGSEQFF. The genes are TRBV4-3 and TRBJ2-1; TRBD2 aligns across 7 bases. The CDR3 runs 13 residues. V trimming: 1 base; J trimming: 9 bases; junction bases outside the gene matches: 3. Germline values: CDR1 LGHNA, CDR2 YSLEER.